This TCR beta chain is drawn from a study of blood T cell repertoires in COVID-19 (dated by TCRdb to 2018 to 2020). In terms of the full investigation: Samples covering the acute and convalescent phases of COVID-19 were provided by collaborators in the United States, Italy and Spain. Deeply sampled blood TCRbeta repertoires from subjects exposed to, actively infected with, or recovered from COVID-19 were included in the dataset. A de-identified subject ID, COVID-19 status, age in years and sex were almost always included in the sample metadata. Where available, HLA class I and class II types were obtained from metadata supplied by the sample provider rather than from assay-based typing. The repertoires were released in a freely available public database meant as a resource for research on the immune response to SARS-CoV-2. The material from the prospective study consisted of cDNA or gDNA derived from T cells, B-cell-depleted T cells, or PBMCs. Samples came from the ongoing ImmuneRACE study (first 160 participants) plus 1,254 subjects from 6 global collaborators. The paper's findings and limits, for the study overall: Clinical and demographic metadata were provided uncurated, with the amount varying by source and participant.

This clone showed up just once. There is no known antigen for this receptor. No quality values exist for individual bases; no much larger clone is one base distant. Clipping removes 5 bases from V and 2 bases from J, with 5 as the unmatched junction base count. CDR1 and CDR2 are read off the germline V gene as SGHNT and YENEEA. Its CDR3 holds 14 amino acids, cysteine through phenylalanine. The kept DNA is CDR3 alone, 42 bases in frame from the first base. TCRbeta CDR3 regions were amplified from genomic DNA by means of the immunoSEQ Assay, a bias-controlled multiplex PCR. The original pipeline was this. Within the assay, amplification of reference gene primers was used to estimate how many nucleated cells each sample contained. To quantify the absolute abundance of each unique TCRbeta CDR3 rearrangement, sequence reads were collapsed and filtered. For each sample, productive Simpson clonality was calculated as the square root of Simpson's diversity index over productive rearrangements. This immuneACCESS table, as held by TCRdb, lists in-frame sequences with V and J called but not all clones. Of the missing ones, under half trace to an unresolved V gene in checked studies; the others have no known cause. That table supplies the V and J calls and clone size; D and trimming were determined from the DNA. This sample is represented by approximately 210,000 clones; about 90% of them were singletons. The ten largest clonotypes hold 0.7% to 0.8% of the sample.

Collaborating institutions collected whole blood in K2EDTA tubes following their own protocols. For TCRbeta analysis, collaborator samples were shipped as frozen whole blood, as isolated PBMCs, or as DNA extracted from either sample type. The sample comprised peripheral blood. This sequence originates from a woman in her 70s with acute or convalescent COVID-19. The V and J segments used are TRBV11-3 and TRBJ2-7; 8 nucleotides in the junction match TRBD2. The nucleotide sequence reads as follows: TGTGCCAGCAGCACGCATAGCGGGACCTACGAGCAGTACTTC. Its protein product is CASSTHSGTYEQYF. Reference TRBV11-3 and TRBJ2-7 genes cover what lies past the CDR3, so the full variable domain is EAGVVQSPRYKIIEKKQPVAFWCNPISGHNTLYWYLQNLGQGPELLIRYENEEAVDDSQLPKDRFSAERLKGVDSTLKIQPAELGDSAVYLCASSTHSGTYEQYFGPGTRLTVT.